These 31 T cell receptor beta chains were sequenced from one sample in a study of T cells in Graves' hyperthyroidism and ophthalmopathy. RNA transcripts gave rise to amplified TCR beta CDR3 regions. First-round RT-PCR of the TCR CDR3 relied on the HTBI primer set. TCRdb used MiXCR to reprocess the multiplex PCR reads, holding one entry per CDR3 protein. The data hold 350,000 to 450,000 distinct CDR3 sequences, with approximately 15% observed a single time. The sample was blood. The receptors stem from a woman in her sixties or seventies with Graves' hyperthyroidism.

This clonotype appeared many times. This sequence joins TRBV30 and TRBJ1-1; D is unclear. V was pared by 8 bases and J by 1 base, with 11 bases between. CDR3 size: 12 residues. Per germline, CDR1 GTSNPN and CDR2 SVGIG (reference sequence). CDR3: CAQRHWNTEAFF. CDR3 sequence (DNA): TGTGCCCAAAGACATTGGAACACTGAAGCTTTCTTT.

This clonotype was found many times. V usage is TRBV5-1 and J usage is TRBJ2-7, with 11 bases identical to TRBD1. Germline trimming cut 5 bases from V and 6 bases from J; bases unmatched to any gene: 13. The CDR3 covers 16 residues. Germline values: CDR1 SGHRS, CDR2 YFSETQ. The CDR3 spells CASRTNLGTGGGEQYF. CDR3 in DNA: TGCGCCAGCAGAACGAACCTCGGGACAGGGGGGGGCGAGCAGTACTTC.

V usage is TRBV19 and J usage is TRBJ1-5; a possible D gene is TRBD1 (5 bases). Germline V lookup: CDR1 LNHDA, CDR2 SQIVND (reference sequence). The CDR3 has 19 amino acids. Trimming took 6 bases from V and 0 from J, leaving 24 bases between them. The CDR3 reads CASSKLPTTIQASNQPQHF. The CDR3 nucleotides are TGTGCCAGTAGCAAATTGCCTACGACTATACAGGCTAGCAATCAGCCCCAGCATTTT.

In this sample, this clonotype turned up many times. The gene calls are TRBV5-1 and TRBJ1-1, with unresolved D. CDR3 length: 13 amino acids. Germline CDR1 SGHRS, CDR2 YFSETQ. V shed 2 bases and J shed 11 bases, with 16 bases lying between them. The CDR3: CASSFEGPVGAFF. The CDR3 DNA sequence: TGCGCCAGCAGCTTCGAGGGCCCCGTCGGCGCTTTCTTT.

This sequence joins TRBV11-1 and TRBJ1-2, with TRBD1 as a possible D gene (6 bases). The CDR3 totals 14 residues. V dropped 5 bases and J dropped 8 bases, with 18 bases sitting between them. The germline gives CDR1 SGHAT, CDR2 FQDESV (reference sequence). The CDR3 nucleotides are TGTGCCAGCAGCCAGGGACACTCCGGAGGGGGCTACACCTTC. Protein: CASSQGHSGGGYTF.

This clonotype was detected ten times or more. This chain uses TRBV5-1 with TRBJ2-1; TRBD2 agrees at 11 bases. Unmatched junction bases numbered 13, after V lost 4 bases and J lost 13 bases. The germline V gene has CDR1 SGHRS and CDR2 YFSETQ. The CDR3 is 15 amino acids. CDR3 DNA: TGCGCCAGCAGCCCTGGAGGGCTAGCGGGAGGTTCACAGTTCTTC. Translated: CASSPGGLAGGSQFF.

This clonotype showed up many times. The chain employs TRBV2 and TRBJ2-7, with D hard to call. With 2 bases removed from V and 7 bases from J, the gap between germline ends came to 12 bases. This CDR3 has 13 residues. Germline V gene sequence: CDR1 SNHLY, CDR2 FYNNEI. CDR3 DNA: TGTGCCAGCAGTGAAACGTTTGAAGGAGAGCAGTACTTC. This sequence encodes CASSETFEGEQYF.

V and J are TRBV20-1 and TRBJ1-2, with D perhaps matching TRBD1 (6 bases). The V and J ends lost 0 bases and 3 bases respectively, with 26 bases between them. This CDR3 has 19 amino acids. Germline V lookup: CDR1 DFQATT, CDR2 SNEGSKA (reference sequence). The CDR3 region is CSARDHVRYSGGADYGYTF. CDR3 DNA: TGCAGTGCTAGAGATCATGTTCGGTATTCGGGGGGCGCCGACTATGGCTACACCTTC.

CDR3 sequence: CASSLRLYNEQFF. The CDR3 coding sequence is TGCGCCAGCAGCTTGCGGCTGTACAATGAGCAGTTCTTC. This rearrangement joins TRBV5-1 to TRBJ2-1; no firm D call. The CDR3 length is 13 residues. The V and J ends lost 1 base and 4 bases respectively, with 6 bases between them. Germline loops: CDR1 SGHRS, CDR2 YFSETQ.

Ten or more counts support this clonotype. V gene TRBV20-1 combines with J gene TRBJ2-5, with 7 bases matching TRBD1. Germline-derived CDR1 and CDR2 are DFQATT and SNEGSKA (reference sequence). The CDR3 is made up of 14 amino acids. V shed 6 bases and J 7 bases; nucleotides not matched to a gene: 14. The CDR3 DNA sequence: TGCAGTGCGCAGGGGGTGGGCGGCGGGTGGACCCAGTACTTC. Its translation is CSAQGVGGGWTQYF.

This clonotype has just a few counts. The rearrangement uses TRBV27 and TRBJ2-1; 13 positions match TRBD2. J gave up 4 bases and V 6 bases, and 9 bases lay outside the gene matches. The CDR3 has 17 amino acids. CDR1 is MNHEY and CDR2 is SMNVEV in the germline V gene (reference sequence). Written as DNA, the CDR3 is TGTGCCAGCAGAATCGGGACTAGCGGGGCCTCTTACAATGAGCAGTTCTTC. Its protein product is CASRIGTSGASYNEQFF.

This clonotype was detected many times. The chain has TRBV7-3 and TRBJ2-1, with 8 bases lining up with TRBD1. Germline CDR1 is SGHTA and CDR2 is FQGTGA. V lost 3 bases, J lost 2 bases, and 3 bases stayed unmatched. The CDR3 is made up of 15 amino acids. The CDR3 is CASSFGTGTYNEQFF. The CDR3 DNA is TGTGCCAGCAGCTTCGGGACAGGTACCTACAATGAGCAGTTCTTC. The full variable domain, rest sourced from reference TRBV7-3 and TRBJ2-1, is GAGVSQTPSNKVTEKGKYVELRCDPISGHTALYWYRQSLGQGPEFLIYFQGTGAADDSGLPNDRFFAVRPEGSVSTLKIQRTERGDSAVYLCASSFGTGTYNEQFFGPGTRLTVL.

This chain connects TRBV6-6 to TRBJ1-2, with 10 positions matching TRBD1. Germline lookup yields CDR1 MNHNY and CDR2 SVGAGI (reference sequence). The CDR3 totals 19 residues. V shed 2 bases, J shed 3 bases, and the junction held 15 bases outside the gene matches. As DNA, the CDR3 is TGTGCCAGCAGTTACACGATGGGGGACAGGGGTGAGGGAGACTATGGCTACACCTTC. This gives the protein CASSYTMGDRGEGDYGYTF.

The CDR3 region has the DNA TGTGCCAGCGAAGAGAGGTGGGCTAGCGGGACGAGCTCCTACGAGCAGTACTTC. It encodes CASEERWASGTSSYEQYF. This chain links TRBV2 with TRBJ2-7; TRBD2 agrees at 9 bases. This CDR3 region has 18 residues. Germline loops: CDR1 SNHLY, CDR2 FYNNEI. V lost 8 bases to trimming and J lost 0 bases; unmatched junction nucleotides: 17.

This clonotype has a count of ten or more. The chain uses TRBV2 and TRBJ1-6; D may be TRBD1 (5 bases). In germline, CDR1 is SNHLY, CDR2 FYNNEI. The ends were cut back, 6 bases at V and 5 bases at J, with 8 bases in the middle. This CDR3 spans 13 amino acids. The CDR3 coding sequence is TGTGCCAGCAGGAGGGGTAATAATTCACCCCTCCACTTT. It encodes CASRRGNNSPLHF.

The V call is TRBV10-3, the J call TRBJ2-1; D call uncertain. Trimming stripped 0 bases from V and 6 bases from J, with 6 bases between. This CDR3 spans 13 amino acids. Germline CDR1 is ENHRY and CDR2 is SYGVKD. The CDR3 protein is CAISESGSNEQFF. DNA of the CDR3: TGTGCCATCAGTGAGTCAGGATCCAATGAGCAGTTCTTC.

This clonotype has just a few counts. CDR3 in amino acids: CASSQGVGLAGYEQYF. DNA for the CDR3: TGTGCCAGCAGCCAAGGGGTGGGACTAGCGGGCTACGAGCAGTACTTC. This chain uses TRBV3-1 with TRBJ2-7; TRBD2 matches at 12 bases. Germline V gene lookup returns CDR1 LGHDT and CDR2 YNNKEL (reference sequence). The CDR3 is 16 residues long. V was pared by 1 base and J by 3 bases, with 4 bases of the junction left unmatched.

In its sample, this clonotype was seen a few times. The CDR3 loop reads CASSLAMSSMDEQFF. CDR3 sequence (DNA): TGTGCCAGCAGCTTGGCCATGAGTAGCATGGATGAGCAGTTCTTC. The chain combines TRBV5-6 with TRBJ2-1, with D hard to call. The V end was cut by 0 bases, the J end by 8 bases, with 15 bases between. The germline CDR1 and CDR2 sequences are SGHDT and YYEEEE. This CDR3 contains 15 residues.

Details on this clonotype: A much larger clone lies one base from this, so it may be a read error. Here the CDR3 reads CASSGKTGGDEKLFF. DNA of the CDR3: TGTGCCAGCAGTGGTAAGACAGGGGGCGATGAAAAACTGTTTTTT. The chain links TRBV6-2 or TRBV6-3 to TRBJ1-4, with 10 bases identical to TRBD1. This CDR3 contains 15 residues. V was clipped by 5 bases and J by 6 bases; unmatched bases: 6. The germline V gene encodes CDR1 MNHEY and CDR2 SVGEGT.

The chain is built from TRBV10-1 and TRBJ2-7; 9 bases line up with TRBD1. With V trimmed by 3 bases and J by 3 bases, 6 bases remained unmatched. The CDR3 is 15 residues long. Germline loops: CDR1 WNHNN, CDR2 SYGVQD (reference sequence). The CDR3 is CASSDSGTGNYEQYF. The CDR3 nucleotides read TGCGCCAGCAGTGACTCCGGGACAGGGAACTACGAGCAGTACTTC.

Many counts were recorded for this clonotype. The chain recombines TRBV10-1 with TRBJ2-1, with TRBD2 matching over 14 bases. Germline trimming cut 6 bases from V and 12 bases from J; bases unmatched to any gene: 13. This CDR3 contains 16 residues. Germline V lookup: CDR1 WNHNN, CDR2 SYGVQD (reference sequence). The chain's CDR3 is CASSSGLAGAAERQFF. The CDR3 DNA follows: TGCGCCAGCAGCTCGGGACTAGCGGGAGCCGCCGAGCGGCAGTTCTTC.

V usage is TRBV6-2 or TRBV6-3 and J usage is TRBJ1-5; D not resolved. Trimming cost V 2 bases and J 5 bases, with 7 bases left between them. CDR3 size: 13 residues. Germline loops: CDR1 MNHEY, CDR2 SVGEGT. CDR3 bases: TGTGCCAGCAGTTACGAACCTGATCAGCCCCAGCATTTT. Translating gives CASSYEPDQPQHF.

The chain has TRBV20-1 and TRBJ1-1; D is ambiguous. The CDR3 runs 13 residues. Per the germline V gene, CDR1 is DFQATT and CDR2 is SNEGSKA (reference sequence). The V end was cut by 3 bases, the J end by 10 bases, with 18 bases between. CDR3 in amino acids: CSASSRNEWVAFF. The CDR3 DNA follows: TGCAGTGCTAGCTCAAGAAACGAGTGGGTAGCTTTCTTT.

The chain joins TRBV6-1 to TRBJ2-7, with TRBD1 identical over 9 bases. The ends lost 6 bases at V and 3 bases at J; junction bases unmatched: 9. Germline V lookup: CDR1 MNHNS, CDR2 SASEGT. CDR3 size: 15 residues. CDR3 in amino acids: CASRKTGGTSYEQYF. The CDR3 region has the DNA TGTGCCAGCAGGAAGACAGGGGGAACTAGCTACGAGCAGTACTTC.

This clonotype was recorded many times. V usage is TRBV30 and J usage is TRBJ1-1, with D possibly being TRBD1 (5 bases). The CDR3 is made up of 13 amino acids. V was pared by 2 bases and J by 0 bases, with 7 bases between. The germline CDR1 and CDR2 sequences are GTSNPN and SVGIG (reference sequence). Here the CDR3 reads CAWSRGMNTEAFF. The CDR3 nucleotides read TGTGCCTGGAGTAGGGGAATGAACACTGAAGCTTTCTTT.

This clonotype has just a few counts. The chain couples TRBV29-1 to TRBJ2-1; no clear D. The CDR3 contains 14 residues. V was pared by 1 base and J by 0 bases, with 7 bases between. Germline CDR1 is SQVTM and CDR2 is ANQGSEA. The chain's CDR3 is CSVEVDSSYNEQFF. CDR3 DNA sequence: TGCAGCGTTGAAGTAGATAGCTCCTACAATGAGCAGTTCTTC.

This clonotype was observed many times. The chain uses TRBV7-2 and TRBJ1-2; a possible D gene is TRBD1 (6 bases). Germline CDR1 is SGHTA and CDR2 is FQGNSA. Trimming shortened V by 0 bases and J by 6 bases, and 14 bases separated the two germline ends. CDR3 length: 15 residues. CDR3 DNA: TGTGCCAGCAGCTTAGCGCTTTGGGGGGGCGATGGCTACACCTTC. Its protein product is CASSLALWGGDGYTF.

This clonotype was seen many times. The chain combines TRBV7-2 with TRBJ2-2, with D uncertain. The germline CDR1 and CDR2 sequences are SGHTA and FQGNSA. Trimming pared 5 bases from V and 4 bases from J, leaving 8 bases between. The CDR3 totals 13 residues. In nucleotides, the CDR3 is TGTGCCAGCAGCCAAAAGGTCACCGGGGAGCTGTTTTTT. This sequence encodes CASSQKVTGELFF. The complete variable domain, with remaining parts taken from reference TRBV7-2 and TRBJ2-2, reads GAGVSQSPSNKVTEKGKDVELRCDPISGHTALYWYRQSLGQGLEFLIYFQGNSAPDKSGLPSDRFSAERTGGSVSTLTIQRTQQEDSAVYLCASSQKVTGELFFGEGSRLTVL.

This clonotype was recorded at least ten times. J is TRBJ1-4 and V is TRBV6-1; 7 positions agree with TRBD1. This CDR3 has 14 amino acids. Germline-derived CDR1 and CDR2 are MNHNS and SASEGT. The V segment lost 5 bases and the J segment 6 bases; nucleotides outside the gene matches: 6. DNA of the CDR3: TGTGCCAGCAGTTCTCAGGGGGGGGATGAAAAACTGTTTTTT. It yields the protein CASSSQGGDEKLFF.

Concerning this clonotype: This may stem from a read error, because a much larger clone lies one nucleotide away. DNA for the CDR3: TGTGCCAGCAGTGAGGGAGCTTCCCATGAGCAGTTCTTC. It encodes CASSEGASHEQFF. V and J are TRBV27 and TRBJ2-1; D perhaps matches TRBD2 (5 bases). CDR1 MNHEY and CDR2 SMNVEV come from the germline V gene (reference sequence). V lost 5 bases, J lost 8 bases, and 13 bases lay in between. The CDR3 totals 13 residues.

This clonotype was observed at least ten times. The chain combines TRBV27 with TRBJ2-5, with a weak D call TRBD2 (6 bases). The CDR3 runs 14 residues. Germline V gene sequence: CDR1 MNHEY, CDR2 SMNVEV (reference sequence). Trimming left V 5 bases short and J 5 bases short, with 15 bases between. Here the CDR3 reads CASSRSGVGETQYF. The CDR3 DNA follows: TGTGCCAGCAGTCGTAGCGGTGTAGGGGAGACCCAGTACTTC.